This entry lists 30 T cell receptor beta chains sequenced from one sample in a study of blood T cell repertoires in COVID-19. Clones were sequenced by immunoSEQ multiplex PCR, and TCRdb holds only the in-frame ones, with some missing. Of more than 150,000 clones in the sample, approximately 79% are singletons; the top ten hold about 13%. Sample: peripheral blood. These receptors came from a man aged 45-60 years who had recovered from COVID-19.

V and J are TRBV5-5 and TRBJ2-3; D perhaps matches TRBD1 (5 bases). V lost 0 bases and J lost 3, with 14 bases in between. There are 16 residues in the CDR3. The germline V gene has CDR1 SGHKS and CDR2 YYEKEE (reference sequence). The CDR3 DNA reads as TGTGCCAGCAGCTTGGCCGCAGTACAGGCGACAGATACGCAGTATTTT. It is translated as CASSLAAVQATDTQYF. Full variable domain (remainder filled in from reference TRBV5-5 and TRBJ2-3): DAGVTQSPTHLIKTRGQQVTLRCSPISGHKSVSWYQQVLGQGPQFIFQYYEKEERGRGNFPDRFSARQFPNYSSELNVNALLLGDSALYLCASSLAAVQATDTQYFGPGTRLTVL.

For the CDR3, the DNA is TGTGCCAGCAGCTTATTCGGCACAGATACGCAGTATTTT. Its protein is CASSLFGTDTQYF. J is TRBJ2-3 and V is TRBV11-2, with D hard to call. Trimming took 2 bases from V and 1 from J, leaving 4 bases between them. CDR3 length equals 13 residues. The germline CDR1 and CDR2 sequences are SGHAT and FQNNGV.

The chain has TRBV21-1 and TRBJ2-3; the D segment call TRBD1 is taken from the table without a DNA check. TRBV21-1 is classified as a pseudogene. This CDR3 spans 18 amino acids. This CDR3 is CASSKEAGDAMLTDTQYF. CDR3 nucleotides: TGTGCCAGCAGCAAAGAGGCAGGGGACGCCATGCTGACAGATACGCAGTATTTT.

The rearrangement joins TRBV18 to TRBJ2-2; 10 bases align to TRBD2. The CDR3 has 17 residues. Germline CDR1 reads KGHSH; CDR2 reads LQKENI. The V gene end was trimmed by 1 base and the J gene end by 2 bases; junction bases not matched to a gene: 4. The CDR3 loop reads CASSPRSSGRNTGELFF. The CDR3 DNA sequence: TGTGCCAGCTCACCACGTTCTAGCGGGAGAAACACCGGGGAGCTGTTTTTT. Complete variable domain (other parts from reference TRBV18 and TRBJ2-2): NAGVMQNPRHLVRRRGQEARLRCSPMKGHSHVYWYRQLPEEGLKFMVYLQKENIIDESGMPKERFSAEFPKEGPSILRIQQVVRGDSAAYFCASSPRSSGRNTGELFFGEGSRLTVL.

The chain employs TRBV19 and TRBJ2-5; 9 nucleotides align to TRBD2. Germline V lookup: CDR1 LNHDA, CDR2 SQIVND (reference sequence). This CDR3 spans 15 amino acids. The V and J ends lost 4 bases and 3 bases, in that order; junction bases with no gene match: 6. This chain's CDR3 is CASSSQGGGEETQYF. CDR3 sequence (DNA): TGTGCCAGTAGTAGCCAAGGCGGGGGGGAAGAGACCCAGTACTTC.

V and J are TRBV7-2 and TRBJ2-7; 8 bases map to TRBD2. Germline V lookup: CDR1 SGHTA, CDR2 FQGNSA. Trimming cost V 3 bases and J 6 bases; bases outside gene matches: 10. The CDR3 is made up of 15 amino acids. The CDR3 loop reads CASSLALAGGTEQYF. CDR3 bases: TGTGCCAGCAGCTTGGCTCTAGCGGGCGGGACCGAGCAGTACTTC.

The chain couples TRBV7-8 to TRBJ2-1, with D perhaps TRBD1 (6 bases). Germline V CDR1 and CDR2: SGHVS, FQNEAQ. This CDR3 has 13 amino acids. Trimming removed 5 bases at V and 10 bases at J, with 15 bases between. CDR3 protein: CASSVTGKGEQFF. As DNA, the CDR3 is TGTGCCAGCAGCGTAACAGGGAAAGGGGAGCAGTTCTTC.

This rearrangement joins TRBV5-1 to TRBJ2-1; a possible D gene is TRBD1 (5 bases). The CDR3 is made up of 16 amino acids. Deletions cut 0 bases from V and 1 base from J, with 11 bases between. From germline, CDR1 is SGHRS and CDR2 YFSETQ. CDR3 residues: CASSLEGWVSYNEQFF. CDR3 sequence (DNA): TGCGCCAGCAGCTTGGAGGGGTGGGTATCCTACAATGAGCAGTTCTTC.

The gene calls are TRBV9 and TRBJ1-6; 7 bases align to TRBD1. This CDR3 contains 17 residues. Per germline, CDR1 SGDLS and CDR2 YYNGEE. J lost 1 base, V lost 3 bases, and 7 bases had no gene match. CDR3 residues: CASSANRGASYNSPLHF. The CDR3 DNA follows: TGTGCCAGCAGCGCAAACAGGGGAGCATCCTATAATTCACCCCTCCACTTT.

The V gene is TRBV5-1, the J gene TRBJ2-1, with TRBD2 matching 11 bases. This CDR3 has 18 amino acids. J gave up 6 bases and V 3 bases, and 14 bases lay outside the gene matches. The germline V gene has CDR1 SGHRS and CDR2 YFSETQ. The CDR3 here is CASSWETSGEGRGNEQFF. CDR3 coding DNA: TGCGCCAGCAGCTGGGAGACTAGCGGGGAGGGGAGGGGCAATGAGCAGTTCTTC.

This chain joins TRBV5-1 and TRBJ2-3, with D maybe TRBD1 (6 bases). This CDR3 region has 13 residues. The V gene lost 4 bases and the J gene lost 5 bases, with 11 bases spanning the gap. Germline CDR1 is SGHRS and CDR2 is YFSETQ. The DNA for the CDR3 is TGCGCCAGCAGCCCAGGGGTGGAAGATACGCAGTATTTT. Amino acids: CASSPGVEDTQYF.

DNA for the CDR3: TGTGCCTGGAGTGTAACGACAGTCGAAGGTTTCGTCGGGTACACTGAAGCTTTCTTT. Its protein is CAWSVTTVEGFVGYTEAFF. This sequence joins TRBV30 and TRBJ1-1; the D gene is possibly TRBD1 (5 bases). The CDR3 totals 19 residues. The germline CDR1 and CDR2 sequences are GTSNPN and SVGIG (reference sequence). Trimming left V 0 bases short and J 3 bases short, with 26 bases between.

The CDR3 bases are TGCGCCAGCAGACTTTCCGTTACCGCTACCTACGAGCAGTACTTC. It yields the protein CASRLSVTATYEQYF. The rearrangement uses TRBV5-1 and TRBJ2-7; D ambiguous. Per germline, CDR1 SGHRS and CDR2 YFSETQ. CDR3 length equals 15 residues. Trimming stripped 5 bases from V and 2 bases from J, with 17 bases between.

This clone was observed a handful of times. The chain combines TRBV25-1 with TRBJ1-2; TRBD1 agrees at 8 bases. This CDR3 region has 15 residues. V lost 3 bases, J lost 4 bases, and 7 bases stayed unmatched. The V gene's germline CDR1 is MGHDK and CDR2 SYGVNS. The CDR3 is CASSDHGQGSYGYTF. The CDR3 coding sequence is TGTGCCAGCAGTGACCACGGACAGGGCTCCTATGGCTACACCTTC.

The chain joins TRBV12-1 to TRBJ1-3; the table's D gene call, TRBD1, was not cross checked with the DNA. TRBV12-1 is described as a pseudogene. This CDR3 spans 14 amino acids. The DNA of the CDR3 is TGTGCCAGCAGCTCTGGGACATTAGGAAACACCATATATTTT. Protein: CASSSGTLGNTIYF.

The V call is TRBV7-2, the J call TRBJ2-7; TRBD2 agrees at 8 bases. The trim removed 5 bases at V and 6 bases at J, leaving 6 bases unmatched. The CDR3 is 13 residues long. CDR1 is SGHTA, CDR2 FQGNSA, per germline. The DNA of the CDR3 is TGTGCCAGCAGCCCCTTGGCGGGAGGCGAGCAGTACTTC. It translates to CASSPLAGGEQYF.

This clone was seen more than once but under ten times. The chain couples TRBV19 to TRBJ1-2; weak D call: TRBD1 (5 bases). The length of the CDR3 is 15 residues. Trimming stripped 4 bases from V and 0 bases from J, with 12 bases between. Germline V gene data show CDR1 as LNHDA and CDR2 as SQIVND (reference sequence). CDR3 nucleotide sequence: TGTGCCAGTAGTACCGGACAAACAACTAACTATGGCTACACCTTC. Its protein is CASSTGQTTNYGYTF.

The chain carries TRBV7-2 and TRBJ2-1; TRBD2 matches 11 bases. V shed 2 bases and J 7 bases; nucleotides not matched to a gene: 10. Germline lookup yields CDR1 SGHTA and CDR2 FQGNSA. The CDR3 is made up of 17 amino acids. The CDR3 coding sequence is TGTGCCAGCAGCTTAAGGATGCTAGCGGGAGGTAGAAATGAGCAGTTCTTC. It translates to CASSLRMLAGGRNEQFF.

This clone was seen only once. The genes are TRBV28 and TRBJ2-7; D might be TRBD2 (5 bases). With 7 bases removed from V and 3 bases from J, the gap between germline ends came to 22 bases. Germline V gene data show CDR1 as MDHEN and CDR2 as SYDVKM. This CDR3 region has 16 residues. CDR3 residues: CASKLMSPRRVYEQYF. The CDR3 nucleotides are TGTGCCAGCAAACTGATGAGCCCCCGGCGGGTCTACGAGCAGTACTTC.

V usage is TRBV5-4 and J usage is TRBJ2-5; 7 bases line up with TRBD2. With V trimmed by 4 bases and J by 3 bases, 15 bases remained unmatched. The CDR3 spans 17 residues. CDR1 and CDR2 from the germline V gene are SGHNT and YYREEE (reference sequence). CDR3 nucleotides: TGTGCCAGCAGCCTCGGGACTACAGCTCGAGGGGAAGAGACCCAGTACTTC. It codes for CASSLGTTARGEETQYF.

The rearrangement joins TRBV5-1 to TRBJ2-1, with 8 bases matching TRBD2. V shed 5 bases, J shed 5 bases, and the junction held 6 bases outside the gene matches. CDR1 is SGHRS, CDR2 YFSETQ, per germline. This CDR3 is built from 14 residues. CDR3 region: CASRDRREDNEQFF. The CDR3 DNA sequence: TGCGCCAGCAGGGATCGGCGGGAGGACAATGAGCAGTTCTTC.

The CDR3 DNA follows: TGTGCCAGCAGCCGCAAGGGACAGGGCTACAATGAGCAGTTCTTC. Translated: CASSRKGQGYNEQFF. This rearrangement joins TRBV6-5 to TRBJ2-1; TRBD1 aligns across 9 bases. This CDR3 comprises 15 residues. Germline values: CDR1 MNHEY, CDR2 SVGAGI. The V and J ends lost 6 bases and 3 bases, in that order; junction bases with no gene match: 6.

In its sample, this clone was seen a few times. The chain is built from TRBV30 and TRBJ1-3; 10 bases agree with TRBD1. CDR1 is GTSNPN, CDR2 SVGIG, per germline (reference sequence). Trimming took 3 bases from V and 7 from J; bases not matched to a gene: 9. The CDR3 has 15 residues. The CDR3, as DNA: TGTGCCTGGAGCTATACCGGGACAGGGGCCAACACCATATATTTT. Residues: CAWSYTGTGANTIYF.

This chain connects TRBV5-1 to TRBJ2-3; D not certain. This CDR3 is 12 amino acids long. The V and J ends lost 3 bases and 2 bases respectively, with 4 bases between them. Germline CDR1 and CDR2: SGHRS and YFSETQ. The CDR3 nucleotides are TGCGCCAGCAGCTCTTCCACAGATACGCAGTATTTT. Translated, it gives CASSSSTDTQYF.

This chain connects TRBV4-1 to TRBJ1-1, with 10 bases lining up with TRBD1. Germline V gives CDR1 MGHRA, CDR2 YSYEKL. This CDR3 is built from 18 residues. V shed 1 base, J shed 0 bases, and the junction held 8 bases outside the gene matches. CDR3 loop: CASSQVGQGWRMNTEAFF. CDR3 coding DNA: TGCGCCAGCAGCCAAGTGGGACAGGGGTGGAGGATGAACACTGAAGCTTTCTTT.

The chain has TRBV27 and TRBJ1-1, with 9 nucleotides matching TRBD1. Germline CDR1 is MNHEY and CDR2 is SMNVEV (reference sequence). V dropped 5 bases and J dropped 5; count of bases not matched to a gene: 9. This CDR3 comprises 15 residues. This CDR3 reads CASSPRQGVITEAFF. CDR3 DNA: TGTGCCAGCAGTCCGCGACAGGGGGTGATAACTGAAGCTTTCTTT.

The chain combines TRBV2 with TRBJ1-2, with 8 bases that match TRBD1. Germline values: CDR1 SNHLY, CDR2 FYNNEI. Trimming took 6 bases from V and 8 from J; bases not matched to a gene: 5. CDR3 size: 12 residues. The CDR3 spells CASRQGARGYTF. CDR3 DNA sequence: TGTGCCAGCAGGCAGGGGGCTCGGGGCTACACCTTC.

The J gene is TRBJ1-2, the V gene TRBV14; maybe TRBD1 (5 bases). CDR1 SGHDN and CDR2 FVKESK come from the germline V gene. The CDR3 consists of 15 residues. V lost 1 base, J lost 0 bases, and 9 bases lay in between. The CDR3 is CASSQGQSTNYGYTF. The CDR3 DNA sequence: TGTGCCAGCAGCCAAGGACAGTCAACTAACTATGGCTACACCTTC.

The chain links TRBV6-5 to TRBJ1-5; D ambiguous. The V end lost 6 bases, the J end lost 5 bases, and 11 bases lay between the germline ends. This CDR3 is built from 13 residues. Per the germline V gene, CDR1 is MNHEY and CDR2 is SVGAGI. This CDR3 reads CASRRTDDQPQHF. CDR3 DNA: TGTGCCAGCAGACGCACAGACGATCAGCCCCAGCATTTT.

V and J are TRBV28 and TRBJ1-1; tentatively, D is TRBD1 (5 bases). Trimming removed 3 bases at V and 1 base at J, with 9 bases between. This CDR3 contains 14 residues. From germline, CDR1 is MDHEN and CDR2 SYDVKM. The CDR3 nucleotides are TGTGCCAGCAGTTTGGGGCATCGGAACACTGAAGCTTTCTTT. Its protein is CASSLGHRNTEAFF.